This T cell receptor beta chain was captured by sequencing in a study of beta chain features in type 1 diabetes. Germline CDR1 and CDR2: SSHAT and FNYEAQ (reference sequence). This CDR3 has 13 amino acids. Study observations and caveats: Type 1 diabetes patients showed a moderate but significant shortening of TCRB CDR3s in all four CD4+ subsets.

Every bit of the isolated RNA underwent reverse transcription, so sequencing read expressed TCRB transcripts. Sequenced by immunoSEQ multiplex PCR; TCRdb stores in-frame clones only, minus some. The data show about 660,000 clones, over 11% seen once. This clone was observed a handful of times. Its matching antigen is unknown. The junction does not match germline at one end; this may be a read error. This TCR came from a young man with type 1 diabetes. The chain links TRBV7-7 to TRBJ1-4; the D is unclear. The sample was naive CD4+ T cells from blood. The CDR3 sequence is CASSTGVLEKLFF. The CDR3 nucleotides are TGTGCTAGCAGCACGGGAGTTCTGGAAAAACTGTTTTTT.